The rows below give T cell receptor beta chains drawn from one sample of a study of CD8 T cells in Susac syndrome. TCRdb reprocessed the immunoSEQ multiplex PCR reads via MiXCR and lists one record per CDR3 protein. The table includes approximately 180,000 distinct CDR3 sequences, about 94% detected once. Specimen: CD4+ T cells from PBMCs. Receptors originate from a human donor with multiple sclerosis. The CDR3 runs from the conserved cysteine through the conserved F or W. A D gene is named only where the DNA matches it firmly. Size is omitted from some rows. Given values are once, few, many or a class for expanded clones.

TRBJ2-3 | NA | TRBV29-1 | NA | TGCAGCGTTGAGGCCAGGGGTGGCACAGATACGCAGTATTTT | CSVEARGGTDTQYF
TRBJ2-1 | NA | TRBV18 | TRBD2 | TGTGCCAGCTCACCCCCTGGCAGCGGGGGGGCCTTTAGGAATGAGCAGTTCTTC | CASSPPGSGGAFRNEQFF
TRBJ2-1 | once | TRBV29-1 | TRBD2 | TGCAGCGTTGGTCCCGACGGGGGGGGGTACAATGAGCAGTTCTTC | CSVGPDGGGYNEQFF
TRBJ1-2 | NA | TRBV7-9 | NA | TGTGCCAGCAGCTTAGAAGGTACTCACACCTTC | CASSLEGTHTF
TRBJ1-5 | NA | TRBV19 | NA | TGTGCCAGTAGTTTCAACGGGGGAAATCAGCCCCAGCATTTT | CASSFNGGNQPQHF
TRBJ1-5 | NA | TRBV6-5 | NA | TGTGCCAGCAGTTACTCTGGCCCAAGCCAAAATCAGCCCCAGCATTTT | CASSYSGPSQNQPQHF
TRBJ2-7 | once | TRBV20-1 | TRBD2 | TGCAGTGCCGTTAGCGGGGGCCTCTCCTACGAGCAGTACTTC | CSAVSGGLSYEQYF
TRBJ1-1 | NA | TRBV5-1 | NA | TGCGCCAGCAGCTTGGTCACAGGAGACACTGAAGCTTTCTTT | CASSLVTGDTEAFF
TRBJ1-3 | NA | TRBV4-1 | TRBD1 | TGCGCCAGCAGCCAGGCCCCCAGGGGGCAAGGAAACACCATATATTTT | CASSQAPRGQGNTIYF
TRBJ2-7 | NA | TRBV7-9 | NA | TGTGCCAGCAGCTTATTTGGCCTTGACGAGCAGTACTTC | CASSLFGLDEQYF
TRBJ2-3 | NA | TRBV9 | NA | TGTGCCAGCAGCGTTGCCTCGGCGACCGGAGATACGCAGTATTTT | CASSVASATGDTQYF
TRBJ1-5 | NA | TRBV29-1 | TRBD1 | TGCAGCGTTGTAGGGACAGCAGATAATCAGCCCCAGCATTTT | CSVVGTADNQPQHF
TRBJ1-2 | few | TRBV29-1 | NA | TGCAGCGTTAGGGGGGATGGCTACACCTTC | CSVRGDGYTF
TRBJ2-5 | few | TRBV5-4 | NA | TGTGCCAGCCGGGGGCAAGAGACCCAGTACTTC | CASRGQETQYF
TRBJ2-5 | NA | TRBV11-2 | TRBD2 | TGTGCCAGCAGACCGACTAGCGGGCCGCAAGAGACCCAGTACTTC | CASRPTSGPQETQYF
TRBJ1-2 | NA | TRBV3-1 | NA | TGTGCCAGCAGCCAAGATGGGCGTTACTATGGCTACACCTTC | CASSQDGRYYGYTF